A selection of T cell receptor beta chains follows, all from one sample in a study of T cells in Graves' hyperthyroidism and ophthalmopathy. From the multiplex PCR reads, TCRdb called clonotypes with MiXCR, one entry per CDR3 protein. The sample holds 480,000 or so distinct CDR3 sequences, around an eighth seen once. Material: blood. The origin of the receptors is a woman between 18 and 30 years old with Graves' hyperthyroidism. Each CDR3 is given with its conserved first and last residue. Fields, in order: clone size, J gene, D gene, V gene, CDR3 protein, CDR3 DNA. A D gene is named only where the DNA matches it firmly. Part of the rows lack a size; the others show once, few, many or a class for expanded clones.

>many|TRBJ2-3|-|TRBV6-2/TRBV6-3
CASSYSRGRTTQYF
TGTGCCAGCAGTTACTCGCGGGGACGCACGACGCAGTATTTT
>-|TRBJ2-5|TRBD1|TRBV20-1
CSAREYRGQETQYF
TGCAGTGCTAGAGAGTACAGGGGGCAAGAGACCCAGTACTTC
>many|TRBJ1-2|-|TRBV12-3/TRBV12-4
CASSTSVPSNYGYTF
TGTGCCAGCAGTACATCAGTGCCGTCTAACTATGGCTACACCTTC
>many|TRBJ2-3|-|TRBV15
CATSSSLGGDTQYF
TGTGCCACCAGCTCTAGCTTGGGCGGAGATACGCAGTATTTT
>-|TRBJ2-4|-|TRBV13
CASSLDGVKNIQYF
TGTGCCAGCAGCTTAGACGGAGTCAAAAACATTCAGTACTTC
>many|TRBJ2-1|-|TRBV5-1
CASSLETPRSHYNEQFF
TGCGCCAGCAGCTTGGAGACTCCAAGGAGCCACTACAATGAGCAGTTCTTC
>many|TRBJ1-1|-|TRBV5-1
CASSYLVYTEAFF
TGCGCCAGCAGCTATCTCGTTTACACTGAAGCTTTCTTT
>-|TRBJ2-6|TRBD1|TRBV5-1
CASSWGQGDRSGANVLTF
TGCGCCAGCAGCTGGGGACAGGGGGACCGCTCTGGGGCCAACGTCCTGACTTTC
>few|TRBJ2-7|TRBD1|TRBV3-1
CASSTPGQFDEQYF
TGTGCCAGCAGCACTCCGGGACAGTTCGACGAGCAGTACTTC
>-|TRBJ2-3|TRBD1|TRBV19
CASSLWRQGDPQYF
TGTGCCAGTAGCCTCTGGAGACAGGGCGACCCGCAGTATTTT
>few|TRBJ2-4|-|TRBV3-1
CASSQDTGRNIQYF
TGTGCCAGCAGCCAGGATACCGGGAGAAACATTCAGTACTTC
>-|TRBJ2-5|TRBD1|TRBV29-1
CSVGYRGQRQETQYF
TGCAGCGTTGGCTACAGGGGGCAGAGGCAAGAGACCCAGTACTTC
>-|TRBJ2-2|-|TRBV18
CASSPPGGVTGELFF
TGTGCCAGCTCACCACCGGGGGGAGTAACCGGGGAGCTGTTTTTT
>-|TRBJ2-1|-|TRBV29-1
CSVEDGKQDYNEQFF
TGCAGCGTTGAAGATGGGAAACAGGACTACAATGAGCAGTTCTTC
>-|TRBJ2-5|-|TRBV5-1
CASSLSGPRETQYF
TGCGCCAGCAGCTTGTCAGGGCCACGAGAGACCCAGTACTTC
>many|TRBJ2-2|TRBD1|TRBV24-1
CATQGAGTGELFF
TGTGCCACCCAGGGGGCGGGCACCGGGGAGCTGTTTTTT